The 21 T cell receptor beta chains listed next were all sequenced from one sample in a study of OX40 agonist ivuxolimab in advanced cancers. Data came from immunoSEQ multiplex PCR; TCRdb stores just in-frame clones and leaves some out. The repertoire has about 130,000 clones, approximately 94% of them found once; the top ten carry 1%. The sample was CD4+ or CD8+ T cells sorted from blood, taken in a trial of the OX40 agonist ivuxolimab. Receptors were obtained from an adult with an advanced solid tumor such as melanoma, head and neck, liver or kidney cancer.

The rearrangement joins TRBV10-2 to TRBJ2-4, with TRBD1 matching over 11 bases. Germline assignment: CDR1 WSHSY and CDR2 SAAADI. This CDR3 comprises 15 residues. V shed 6 bases and J 6 bases; nucleotides not matched to a gene: 7. Here the CDR3 reads CASRETGTGGNIQYF. The CDR3 coding sequence is TGCGCCAGCAGAGAGACCGGGACAGGGGGAAACATTCAGTACTTC.

This clone was recorded only once. The chain combines TRBV28 with TRBJ1-1; 11 bases are shared with TRBD1. This CDR3 is 15 amino acids long. Trimming cost V 6 bases and J 0 bases; bases outside gene matches: 3. The germline gives CDR1 MDHEN, CDR2 SYDVKM. DNA for the CDR3: TGTGCCAGCAGCACGGACAGGGGGCTGAACACTGAAGCTTTCTTT. Translation: CASSTDRGLNTEAFF.

This clone occurred once. The rearrangement links TRBV7-2 to TRBJ1-4; 7 bases map to TRBD1. V shed 5 bases and J 7 bases; nucleotides not matched to a gene: 4. Germline V CDR1 and CDR2: SGHTA, FQGNSA. The CDR3 is 13 residues long. The CDR3 coding sequence is TGTGCCAGCAGCGGAGGGACAGCTGAAAAACTGTTTTTT. Translated, it gives CASSGGTAEKLFF.

The chain carries TRBV4-3 and TRBJ1-1, with D possibly being TRBD1 (6 bases). Germline V gene data show CDR1 as LGHNA and CDR2 as YSLEER. CDR3 length: 14 amino acids. V gave up 4 bases and J gave up 2 bases, with 11 bases separating them. The DNA of the CDR3 is TGCGCCAGCAGCCTCCAACAGGGAAACACTGAAGCTTTCTTT. Protein: CASSLQQGNTEAFF.

This sequence joins TRBV5-4 and TRBJ1-5; TRBD1 aligns across 8 bases. V lost 4 bases and J lost 5; bases outside the gene matches: 8. Germline assignment: CDR1 SGHNT and CDR2 YYREEE (reference sequence). This CDR3 is 15 amino acids long. The CDR3 coding sequence is TGTGCCAGCAGCCCTCGGAGGACAGGGCATCAGCCCCAGCATTTT. It is translated as CASSPRRTGHQPQHF.

This chain links TRBV5-3 with TRBJ2-1; 13 positions match TRBD2. TRBV5-3 carries the ORF label, with uncertain function. J lost 0 bases, V lost 4 bases, and 10 bases had no gene match. CDR3 length equals 19 residues. In DNA form, the CDR3 reads TGTGCCAGAAGCACCGGACTAGCGGGGGACCCGAGCTCCTACAATGAGCAGTTCTTC. This encodes CARSTGLAGDPSSYNEQFF.

V is TRBV5-4 and J is TRBJ2-3; either TRBD1 or TRBD2 may fit D (7 bases each). In germline, CDR1 is SGHNT, CDR2 YYREEE (reference sequence). Deletions cut 1 base from V and 5 bases from J, with 11 bases between. The CDR3 sequence is 14 residues long. DNA of the CDR3: TGTGCCAGCAGCTTGCAGGGGGAGGGAGATACGCAGTATTTT. Its translation: CASSLQGEGDTQYF.

The J gene is TRBJ2-5, the V gene TRBV7-3; D might be TRBD1 or TRBD2, each matching 5 bases. Trimming shortened V by 5 bases and J by 6 bases, and 16 bases separated the two germline ends. Germline assignment: CDR1 SGHTA and CDR2 FQGTGA. This CDR3 spans 14 amino acids. The CDR3 sequence: CASSPTRGAQTQYF. In DNA form, the CDR3 reads TGTGCCAGCAGCCCCACGAGAGGGGCCCAGACCCAGTACTTC.

This sequence joins TRBV6-5 and TRBJ2-7; D gene ambiguous. CDR1 MNHEY and CDR2 SVGAGI come from the germline V gene. The CDR3 is 12 residues long. V was clipped by 5 bases and J by 2 bases, with 7 bases between them. The CDR3 DNA reads TGTGCCAGCAGTGACCGTCCCTACGAGCAGTACTTC. Protein product: CASSDRPYEQYF.

The V and J genes are TRBV11-1 and TRBJ2-3; weak D call: TRBD2 (6 bases). The germline CDR1 and CDR2 sequences are SGHAT and FQDESV (reference sequence). The germline V and J ends were trimmed by 2 bases and 4 bases, with 22 bases remaining between them. The CDR3 covers 18 residues. The CDR3 DNA sequence: TGTGCCAGCAGCTTAAATCCCCCGCAGGGAGGAGTTCCAGATACGCAGTATTTT. Its protein product is CASSLNPPQGGVPDTQYF.

The chain has TRBV7-4 and TRBJ1-6, with 7 positions matching TRBD1. V was pared by 5 bases and J by 9 bases, with 10 bases of the junction left unmatched. This CDR3 is built from 15 residues. Per germline, CDR1 SGHVT and CDR2 SQSDAQ. The CDR3 sequence is CASSPWTGIGSPLHF. CDR3 DNA: TGTGCCAGCAGCCCTTGGACAGGAATTGGTTCACCCCTCCACTTT.

This clone appeared once. The chain joins TRBV6-6 to TRBJ1-1; 9 nucleotides align to TRBD1. The germline CDR1 and CDR2 sequences are MNHNY and SVGAGI (reference sequence). The CDR3 is made up of 15 amino acids. The V and J ends lost 6 bases and 0 bases, in that order; junction bases with no gene match: 5. The CDR3 nucleotides are TGTGCCAGCAGAACCGGGACAGGGATGAACACTGAAGCTTTCTTT. Protein sequence: CASRTGTGMNTEAFF.

The rearrangement uses TRBV9 and TRBJ1-5, with 7 bases lining up with TRBD1. CDR1 SGDLS and CDR2 YYNGEE come from the germline V gene. V dropped 0 bases and J dropped 9; count of bases not matched to a gene: 9. This CDR3 spans 15 amino acids. The CDR3 nucleotides are TGTGCCAGCAGCGTAGGGCAGGGGGGGCAAGGGCCCCAGCATTTT. This translates into CASSVGQGGQGPQHF.

The CDR3: CASFDRPSYGYTF. The CDR3 DNA is TGTGCCAGCTTTGACAGGCCTTCCTATGGCTACACCTTC. This sequence joins TRBV28 and TRBJ1-2; the D gene is possibly TRBD1 (6 bases). The V and J ends lost 8 bases and 4 bases respectively, with 14 bases between them. CDR1 MDHEN and CDR2 SYDVKM come from the germline V gene. CDR3 length: 13 amino acids.

The chain links TRBV29-1 to TRBJ1-5; D may be TRBD1 (6 bases). CDR3 size: 13 residues. CDR1 SQVTM and CDR2 ANQGSEA come from the germline V gene. Trimming pared 3 bases from V and 3 bases from J, leaving 9 bases between. CDR3 sequence reads: CSVDGGVNQPQHF. The CDR3 DNA reads as TGCAGCGTTGACGGGGGCGTCAATCAGCCCCAGCATTTT.

The J gene is TRBJ1-3, the V gene TRBV28; the D gene is possibly TRBD1 (6 bases). This CDR3 is built from 17 residues. Germline values: CDR1 MDHEN, CDR2 SYDVKM. Trimming stripped 5 bases from V and 0 bases from J, with 17 bases between. The chain's CDR3 is CASSPLTGGSSGNTIYF. As DNA, the CDR3 is TGTGCCAGCAGTCCCCTGACAGGCGGGTCCTCTGGAAACACCATATATTTT.

V gene TRBV5-6 combines with J gene TRBJ1-2; 8 nucleotides agree with TRBD1. Trimming took 4 bases from V and 4 from J; bases not matched to a gene: 3. Germline CDR1 reads SGHDT; CDR2 reads YYEEEE. The CDR3 is made up of 13 amino acids. For the CDR3, the DNA is TGTGCCAGCAGCGGTGACAGGGGCTATGGCTACACCTTC. Translated, it gives CASSGDRGYGYTF.

The chain couples TRBV5-4 to TRBJ2-3, with TRBD1 matching 8 bases. CDR1 is SGHNT, CDR2 YYREEE, per germline (reference sequence). J gave up 9 bases and V 5 bases, and 11 bases lay outside the gene matches. The CDR3 length is 14 residues. DNA for the CDR3: TGTGCCAGCAGTTCAGGGGGCGACAAGGGGACGCAGTATTTT. Translation: CASSSGGDKGTQYF.

This clone has only a few counts. The V and J genes are TRBV9 and TRBJ1-5, with D perhaps TRBD1 (6 bases). The ends were cut back, 2 bases at V and 7 bases at J, with 16 bases in the middle. The CDR3 spans 15 residues. Looked up from germline, CDR1 is SGDLS and CDR2 is YYNGEE. This CDR3 is CASSVSQGSGQPQHF. In DNA, the CDR3 is TGTGCCAGCAGCGTCTCACAGGGTTCGGGCCAGCCCCAGCATTTT.

The CDR3 region has the DNA TGTGCCAGCAGTTTCGGGAGACAAGAGACCCAGTACTTC. Translated: CASSFGRQETQYF. This sequence joins TRBV28 and TRBJ2-5, with a weak D call TRBD2 (6 bases). V dropped 3 bases and J dropped 2 bases, with 7 bases sitting between them. This CDR3 has 13 amino acids. Per germline, CDR1 MDHEN and CDR2 SYDVKM.

The chain uses TRBV29-1 and TRBJ2-5, with D perhaps matching TRBD2 (5 bases). CDR1 is SQVTM and CDR2 is ANQGSEA in the germline V gene. There are 14 residues in the CDR3. The V and J ends lost 4 bases and 4 bases respectively, with 16 bases between them. This CDR3 is CSVGLAEAPETQYF. The CDR3 bases are TGCAGCGTTGGCCTAGCTGAGGCCCCAGAGACCCAGTACTTC.